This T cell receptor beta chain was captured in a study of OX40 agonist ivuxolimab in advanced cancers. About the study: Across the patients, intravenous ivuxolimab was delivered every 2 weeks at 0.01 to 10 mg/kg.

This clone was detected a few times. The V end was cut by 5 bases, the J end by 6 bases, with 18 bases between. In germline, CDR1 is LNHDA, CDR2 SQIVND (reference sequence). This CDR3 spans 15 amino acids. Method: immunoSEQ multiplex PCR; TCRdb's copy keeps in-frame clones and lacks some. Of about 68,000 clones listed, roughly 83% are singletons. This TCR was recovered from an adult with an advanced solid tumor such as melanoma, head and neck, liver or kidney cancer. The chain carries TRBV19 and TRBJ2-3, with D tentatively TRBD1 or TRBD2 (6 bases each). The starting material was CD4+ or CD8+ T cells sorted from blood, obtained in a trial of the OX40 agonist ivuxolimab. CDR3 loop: CASSLNRVGGDTQYF. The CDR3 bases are TGTGCCAGTAGTCTAAACAGGGTTGGGGGGGATACGCAGTATTTT.